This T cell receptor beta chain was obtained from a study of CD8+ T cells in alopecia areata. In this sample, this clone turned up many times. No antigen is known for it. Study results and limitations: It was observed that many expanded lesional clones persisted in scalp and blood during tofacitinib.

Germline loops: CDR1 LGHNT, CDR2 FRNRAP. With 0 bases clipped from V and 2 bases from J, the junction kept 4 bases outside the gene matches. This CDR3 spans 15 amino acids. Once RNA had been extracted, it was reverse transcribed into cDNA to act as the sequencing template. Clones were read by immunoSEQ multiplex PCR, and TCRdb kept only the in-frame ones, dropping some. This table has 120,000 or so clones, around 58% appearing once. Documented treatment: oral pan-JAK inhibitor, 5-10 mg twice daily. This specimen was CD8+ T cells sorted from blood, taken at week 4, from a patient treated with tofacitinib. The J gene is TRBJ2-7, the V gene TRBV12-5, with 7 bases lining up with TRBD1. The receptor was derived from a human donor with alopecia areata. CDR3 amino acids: CASGLVGDSAYEQYF. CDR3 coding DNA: TGTGCTAGTGGTTTGGTTGGGGACAGCGCCTACGAGCAGTACTTC.